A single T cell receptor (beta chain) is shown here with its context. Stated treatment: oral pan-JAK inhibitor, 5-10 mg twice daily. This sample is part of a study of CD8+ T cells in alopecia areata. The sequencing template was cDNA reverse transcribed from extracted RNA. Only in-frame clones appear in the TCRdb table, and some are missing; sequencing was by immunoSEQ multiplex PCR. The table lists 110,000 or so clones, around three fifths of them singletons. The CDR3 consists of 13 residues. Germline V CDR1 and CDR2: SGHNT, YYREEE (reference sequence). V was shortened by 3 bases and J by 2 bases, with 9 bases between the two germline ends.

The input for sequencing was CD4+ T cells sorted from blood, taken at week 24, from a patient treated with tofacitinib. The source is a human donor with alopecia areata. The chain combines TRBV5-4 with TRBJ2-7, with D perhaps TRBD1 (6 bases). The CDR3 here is CASSSWTAYEQYF. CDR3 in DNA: TGTGCCAGCAGCTCATGGACAGCCTACGAGCAGTACTTC.